The 2 T cell receptor beta chains below come from one sample, sequenced in a study of T cells in Graves' hyperthyroidism and ophthalmopathy. RNA transcripts were the template for amplifying TCR beta CDR3 regions. The HTBI primer set served for first-round RT-PCR of the TCR CDR3. One entry per CDR3 protein, called by TCRdb with MiXCR from the multiplex PCR reads. The data show under 450,000 distinct CDR3 sequences, with about 13% seen just once and around 20% held by the top ten. The specimen was blood. These receptors originate from a man younger than 45 with Graves' hyperthyroidism that later progressed to Graves' ophthalmopathy.

This clonotype has just a few counts. V and J are TRBV3-1 and TRBJ2-7; D remains unclear. Trimming stripped 0 bases from V and 0 bases from J, with 12 bases between. Germline V gene sequence: CDR1 LGHDT, CDR2 YNNKEL (reference sequence). This CDR3 spans 16 amino acids. The CDR3 protein is CASSQDLGQFSYEQYF. The CDR3 nucleotides read TGTGCCAGCAGCCAAGATCTTGGTCAGTTCTCCTACGAGCAGTACTTC.

This chain uses TRBV14 with TRBJ2-3; perhaps TRBD2 as D (7 bases). Trimming left V 0 bases short and J 0 bases short, with 13 bases between. This CDR3 has 17 residues. CDR1 is SGHDN, CDR2 FVKESK, per germline. CDR3 sequence: CASSQDGGAGSTDTQYF. The CDR3 DNA follows: TGTGCCAGCAGCCAAGATGGGGGGGCAGGGAGCACAGATACGCAGTATTTT.